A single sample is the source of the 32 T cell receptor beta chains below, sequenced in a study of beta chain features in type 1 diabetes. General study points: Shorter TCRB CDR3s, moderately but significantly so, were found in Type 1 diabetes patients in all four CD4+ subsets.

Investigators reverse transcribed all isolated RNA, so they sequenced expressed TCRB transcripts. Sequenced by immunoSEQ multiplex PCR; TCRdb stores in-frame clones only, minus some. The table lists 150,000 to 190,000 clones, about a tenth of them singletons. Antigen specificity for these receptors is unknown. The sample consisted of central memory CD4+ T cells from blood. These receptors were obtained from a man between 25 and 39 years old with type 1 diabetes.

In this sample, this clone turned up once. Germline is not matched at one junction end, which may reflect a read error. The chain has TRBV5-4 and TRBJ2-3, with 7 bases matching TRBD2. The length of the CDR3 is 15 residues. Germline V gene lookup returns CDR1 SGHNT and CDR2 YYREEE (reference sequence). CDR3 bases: TGCGCCAGCAGCCAAGAACCTACCGGGGGGGATACGCAGTATTTT. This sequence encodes CASSQEPTGGDTQYF.

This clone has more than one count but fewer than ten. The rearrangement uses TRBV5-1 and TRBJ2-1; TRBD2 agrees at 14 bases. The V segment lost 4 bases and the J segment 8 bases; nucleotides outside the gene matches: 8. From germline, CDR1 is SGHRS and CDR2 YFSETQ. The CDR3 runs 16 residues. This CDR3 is CASSPGTSGSFHEQFF. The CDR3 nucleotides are TGCGCCAGCAGCCCAGGGACTAGCGGGAGTTTCCATGAGCAGTTCTTC.

CDR3 in amino acids: CASSYSRGGETQYF. CDR3 nucleotide sequence: TGTGCCAGCAGTTACTCGCGGGGGGGAGAGACCCAGTACTTC. V gene TRBV6-5 combines with J gene TRBJ2-5; TRBD2 matches 9 bases. The CDR3 is 14 amino acids. CDR1 is MNHEY and CDR2 is SVGAGI in the germline V gene. V was clipped by 0 bases and J by 4 bases; unmatched bases: 0.

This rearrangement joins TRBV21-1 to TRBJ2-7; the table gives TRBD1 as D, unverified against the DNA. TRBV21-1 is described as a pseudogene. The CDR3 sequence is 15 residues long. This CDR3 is CASSSPSRLSYEQYF. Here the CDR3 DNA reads TGTGCCAGCAGCTCCCCCTCCAGATTGTCCTACGAGCAGTACTTC.

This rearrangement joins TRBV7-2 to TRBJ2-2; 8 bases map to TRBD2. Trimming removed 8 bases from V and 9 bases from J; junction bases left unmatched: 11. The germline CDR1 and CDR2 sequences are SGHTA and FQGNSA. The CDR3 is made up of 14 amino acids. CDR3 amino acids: CASPGRGRFRELFF. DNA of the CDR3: TGTGCCAGCCCCGGGCGCGGGAGGTTCAGGGAGCTGTTTTTT.

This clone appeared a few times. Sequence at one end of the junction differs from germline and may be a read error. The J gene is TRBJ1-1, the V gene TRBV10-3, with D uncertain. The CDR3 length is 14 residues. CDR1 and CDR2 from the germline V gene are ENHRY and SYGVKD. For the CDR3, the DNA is TGTGCCAGCAGTTACATGACGGGGAACACTGAAGCTTTCTTT. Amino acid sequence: CASSYMTGNTEAFF.

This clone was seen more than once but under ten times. This CDR3 reads CASSPRGQEETQYF. CDR3 nucleotides: TGTGCCAGCAGCCCTCGCGGACAGGAAGAGACCCAGTACTTC. This chain connects TRBV9 to TRBJ2-5, with TRBD1 matching over 7 bases. V shed 4 bases, J shed 3 bases, and the junction held 6 bases outside the gene matches. Per the germline V gene, CDR1 is SGDLS and CDR2 is YYNGEE. There are 14 residues in the CDR3.

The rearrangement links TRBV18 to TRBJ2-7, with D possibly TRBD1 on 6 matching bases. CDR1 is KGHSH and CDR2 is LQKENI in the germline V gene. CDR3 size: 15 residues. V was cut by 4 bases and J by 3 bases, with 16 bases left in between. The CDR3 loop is CASSRAGQPDYEQYF. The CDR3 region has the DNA TGTGCCAGCTCACGAGCTGGACAGCCAGACTACGAGCAGTACTTC.

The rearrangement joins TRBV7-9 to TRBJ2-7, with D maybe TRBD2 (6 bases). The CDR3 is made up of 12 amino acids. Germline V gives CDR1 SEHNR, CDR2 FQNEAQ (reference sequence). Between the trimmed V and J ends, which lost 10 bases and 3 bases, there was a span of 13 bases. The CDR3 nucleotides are TGTGCCACGGGGACTGGACACTACGAGCAGTACTTC. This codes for CATGTGHYEQYF.

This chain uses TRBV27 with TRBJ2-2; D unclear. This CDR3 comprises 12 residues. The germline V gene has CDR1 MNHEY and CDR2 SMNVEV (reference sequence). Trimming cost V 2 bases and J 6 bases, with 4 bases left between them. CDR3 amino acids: CASSLPAGELFF. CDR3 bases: TGTGCCAGCAGTTTACCCGCCGGGGAGCTGTTTTTT.

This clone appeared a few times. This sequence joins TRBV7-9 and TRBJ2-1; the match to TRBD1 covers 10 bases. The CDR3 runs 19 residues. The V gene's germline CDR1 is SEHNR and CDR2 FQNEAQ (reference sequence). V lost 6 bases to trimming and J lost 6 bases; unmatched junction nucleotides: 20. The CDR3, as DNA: TGTGCCAGCAGTGAGGGACAGGGGTACGGCGGGGAGGCCACCAATGAGCAGTTCTTC. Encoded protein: CASSEGQGYGGEATNEQFF.

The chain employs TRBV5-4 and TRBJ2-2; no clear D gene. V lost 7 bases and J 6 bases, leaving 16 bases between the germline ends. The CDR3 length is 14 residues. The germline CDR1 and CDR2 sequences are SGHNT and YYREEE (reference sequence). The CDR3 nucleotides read TGTGCCAGCCGCAAAGATAACGCAGCCGGGGAGCTGTTTTTT. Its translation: CASRKDNAAGELFF. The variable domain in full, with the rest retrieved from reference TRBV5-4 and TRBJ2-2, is ETGVTQSPTHLIKTRGQQVTLRCSSQSGHNTVSWYQQALGQGPQFIFQYYREEENGRGNFPPRFSGLQFPNYSSELNVNALELDDSALYLCASRKDNAAGELFFGEGSRLTVL.

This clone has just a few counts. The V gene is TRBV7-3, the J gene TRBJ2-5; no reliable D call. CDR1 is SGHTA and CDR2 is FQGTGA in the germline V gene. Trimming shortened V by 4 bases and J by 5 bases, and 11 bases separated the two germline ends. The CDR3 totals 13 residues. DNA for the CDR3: TGTGCCAGCAGCTATGGTAGCATGGAGACCCAGTACTTC. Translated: CASSYGSMETQYF.

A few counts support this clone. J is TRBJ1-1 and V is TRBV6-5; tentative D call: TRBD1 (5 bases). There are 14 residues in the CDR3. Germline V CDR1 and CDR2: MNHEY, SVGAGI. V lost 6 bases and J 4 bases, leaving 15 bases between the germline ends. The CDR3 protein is CASSPPGGGTEAFF. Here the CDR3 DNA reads TGTGCCAGCAGCCCCCCTGGCGGGGGCACTGAAGCTTTCTTT.

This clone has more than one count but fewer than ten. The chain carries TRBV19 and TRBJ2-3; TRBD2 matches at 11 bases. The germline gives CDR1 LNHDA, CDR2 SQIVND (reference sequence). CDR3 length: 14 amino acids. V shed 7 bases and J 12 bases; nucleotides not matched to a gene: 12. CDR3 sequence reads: CASMELAGVGVQYF. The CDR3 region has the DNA TGTGCCAGTATGGAACTAGCGGGAGTGGGGGTCCAGTATTTT.

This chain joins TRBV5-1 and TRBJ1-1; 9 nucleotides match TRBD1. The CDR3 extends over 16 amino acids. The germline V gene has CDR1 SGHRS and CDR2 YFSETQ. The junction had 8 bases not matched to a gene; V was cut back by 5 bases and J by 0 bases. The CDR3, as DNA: TGCGCCAGCAGGCCGGGACAGGGTTCGATGAACACTGAAGCTTTCTTT. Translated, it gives CASRPGQGSMNTEAFF.

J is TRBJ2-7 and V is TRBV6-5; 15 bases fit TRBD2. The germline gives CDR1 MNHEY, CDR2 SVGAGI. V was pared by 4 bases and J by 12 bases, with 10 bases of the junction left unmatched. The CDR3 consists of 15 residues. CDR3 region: CASSSPGLAGGFPYF. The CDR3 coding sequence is TGTGCCAGCAGTTCTCCGGGACTAGCGGGAGGTTTTCCGTACTTC.

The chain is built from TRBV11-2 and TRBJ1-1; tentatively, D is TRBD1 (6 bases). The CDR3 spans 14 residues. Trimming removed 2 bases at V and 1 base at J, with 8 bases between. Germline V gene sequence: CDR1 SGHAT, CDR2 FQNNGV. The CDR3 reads CASSLQGTNTEAFF. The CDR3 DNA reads TGTGCCAGCAGCTTACAGGGGACGAACACTGAAGCTTTCTTT.

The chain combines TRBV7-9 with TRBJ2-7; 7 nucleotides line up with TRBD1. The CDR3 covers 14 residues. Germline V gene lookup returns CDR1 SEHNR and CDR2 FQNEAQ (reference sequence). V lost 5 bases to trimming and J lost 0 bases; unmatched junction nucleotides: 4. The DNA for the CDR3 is TGTGCCAGCAGCCGGGACAGTAACTCCTACGAGCAGTACTTC. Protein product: CASSRDSNSYEQYF.

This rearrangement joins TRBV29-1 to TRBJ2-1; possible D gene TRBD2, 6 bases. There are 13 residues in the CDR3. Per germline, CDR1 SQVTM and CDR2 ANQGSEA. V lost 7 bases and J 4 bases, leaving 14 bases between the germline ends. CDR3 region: CSGLGRGYNEQFF. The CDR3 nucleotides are TGCAGCGGCTTAGGGCGGGGTTACAATGAGCAGTTCTTC.

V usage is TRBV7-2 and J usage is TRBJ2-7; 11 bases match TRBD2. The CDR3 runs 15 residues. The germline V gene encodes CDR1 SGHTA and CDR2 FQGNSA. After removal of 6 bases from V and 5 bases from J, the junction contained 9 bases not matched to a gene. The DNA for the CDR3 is TGTGCCAGCAGGCCTACTAGCGGGAGTGGGCACGAGCAGTACTTC. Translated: CASRPTSGSGHEQYF.

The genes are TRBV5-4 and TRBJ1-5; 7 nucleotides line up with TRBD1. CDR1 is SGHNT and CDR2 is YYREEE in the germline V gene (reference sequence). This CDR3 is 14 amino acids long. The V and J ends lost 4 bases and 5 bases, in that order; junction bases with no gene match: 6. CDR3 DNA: TGTGCCAGCAGCGCGCGACAGGGTCATCAGCCCCAGCATTTT. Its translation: CASSARQGHQPQHF.

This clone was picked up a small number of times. The CDR3 DNA follows: TGTGCCAGCAGCAGACAGGAACGACAGCCCCAGCATTTT. Translated, it gives CASSRQERQPQHF. V usage is TRBV2 and J usage is TRBJ1-5, with D possibly matching TRBD1 (6 bases). The CDR3 totals 13 residues. V lost 6 bases and J 7 bases, leaving 13 bases between the germline ends. Germline V lookup: CDR1 SNHLY, CDR2 FYNNEI.

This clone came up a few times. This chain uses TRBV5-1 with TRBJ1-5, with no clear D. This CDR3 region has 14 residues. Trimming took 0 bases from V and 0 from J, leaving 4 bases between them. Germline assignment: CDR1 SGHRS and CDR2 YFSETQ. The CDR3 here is CASSLGYSNQPQHF. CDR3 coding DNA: TGCGCCAGCAGCTTGGGCTATAGCAATCAGCCCCAGCATTTT. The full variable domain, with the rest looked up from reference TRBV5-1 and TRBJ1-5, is KAGVTQTPRYLIKTRGQQVTLSCSPISGHRSVSWYQQTPGQGLQFLFEYFSETQRNKGNFPGRFSGRQFSNSRSEMNVSTLELGDSALYLCASSLGYSNQPQHFGDGTRLSIL.

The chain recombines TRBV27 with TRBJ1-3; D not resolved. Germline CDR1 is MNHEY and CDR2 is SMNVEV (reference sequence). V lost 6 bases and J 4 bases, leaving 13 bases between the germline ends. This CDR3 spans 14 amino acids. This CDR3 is CASSREAWGNTIYF. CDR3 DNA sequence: TGTGCCAGCAGCCGGGAGGCATGGGGAAACACCATATATTTT.

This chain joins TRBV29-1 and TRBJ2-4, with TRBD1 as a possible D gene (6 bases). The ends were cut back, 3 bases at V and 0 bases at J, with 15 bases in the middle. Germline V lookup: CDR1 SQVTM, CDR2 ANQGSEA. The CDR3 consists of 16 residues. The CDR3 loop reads CSVDRGFGLAKNIQYF. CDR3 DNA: TGCAGCGTTGACAGGGGTTTCGGACTAGCCAAAAACATTCAGTACTTC.

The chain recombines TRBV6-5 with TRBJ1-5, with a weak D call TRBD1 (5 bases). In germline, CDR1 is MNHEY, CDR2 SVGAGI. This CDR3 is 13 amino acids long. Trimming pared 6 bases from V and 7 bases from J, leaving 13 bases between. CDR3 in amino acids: CASRRQPLQPQHF. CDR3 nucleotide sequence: TGTGCCAGCAGACGACAGCCGCTCCAGCCCCAGCATTTT.

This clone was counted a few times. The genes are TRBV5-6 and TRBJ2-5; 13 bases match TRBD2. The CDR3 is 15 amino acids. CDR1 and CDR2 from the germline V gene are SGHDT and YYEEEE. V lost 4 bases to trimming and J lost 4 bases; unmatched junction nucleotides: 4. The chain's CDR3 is CASSLRTSGRETQYF. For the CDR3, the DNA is TGTGCCAGCAGCCTGAGGACTAGCGGGAGAGAGACCCAGTACTTC.

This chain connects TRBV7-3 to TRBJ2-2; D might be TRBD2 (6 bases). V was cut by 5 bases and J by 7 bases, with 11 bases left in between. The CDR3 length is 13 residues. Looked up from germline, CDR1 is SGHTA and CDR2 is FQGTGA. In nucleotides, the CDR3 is TGTGCCAGCAGCCCATCGGGGGTCGGGGAGCTGTTTTTT. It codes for CASSPSGVGELFF.

The CDR3 nucleotides read TGTGCCAGCAGCCCCGGGACTGGTGTCTCCTACGAGCAGTACTTC. As protein: CASSPGTGVSYEQYF. The gene calls are TRBV7-9 and TRBJ2-7; TRBD2 is a possible D gene (6 bases). This CDR3 has 15 amino acids. Per the germline V gene, CDR1 is SEHNR and CDR2 is FQNEAQ (reference sequence). Deletions cut 5 bases from V and 0 bases from J, with 14 bases between.

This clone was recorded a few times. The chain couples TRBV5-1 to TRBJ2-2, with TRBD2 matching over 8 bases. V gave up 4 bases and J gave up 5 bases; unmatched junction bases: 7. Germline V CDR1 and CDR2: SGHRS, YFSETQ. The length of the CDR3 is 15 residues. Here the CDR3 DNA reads TGCGCCAGCAGCCCCGTTCCGGGAGGGACCGGGGAGCTGTTTTTT. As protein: CASSPVPGGTGELFF.

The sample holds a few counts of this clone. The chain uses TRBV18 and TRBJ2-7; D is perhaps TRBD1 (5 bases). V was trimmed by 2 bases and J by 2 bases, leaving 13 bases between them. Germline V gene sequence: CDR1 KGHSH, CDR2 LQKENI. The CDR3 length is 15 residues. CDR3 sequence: CASSPDSARAYEQYF. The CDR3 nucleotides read TGTGCCAGCTCACCAGACAGTGCTAGGGCCTACGAGCAGTACTTC.